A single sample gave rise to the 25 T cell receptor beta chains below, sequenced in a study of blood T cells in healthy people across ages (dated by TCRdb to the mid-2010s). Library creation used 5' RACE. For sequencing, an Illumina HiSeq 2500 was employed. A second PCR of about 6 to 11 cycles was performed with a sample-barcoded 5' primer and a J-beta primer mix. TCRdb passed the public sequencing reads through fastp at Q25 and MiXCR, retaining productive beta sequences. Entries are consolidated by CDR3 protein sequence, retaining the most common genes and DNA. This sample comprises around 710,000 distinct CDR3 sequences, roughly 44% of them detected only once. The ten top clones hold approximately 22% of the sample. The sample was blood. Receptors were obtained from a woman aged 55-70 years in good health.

CDR3 sequence: CASSQARTAPQFF. CDR3 DNA sequence: TGTGCCAGCAGCCAAGCCCGGACAGCCCCGCAGTTCTTC. The chain employs TRBV14 and TRBJ2-1; maybe TRBD1 (6 bases). CDR1 and CDR2 (germline): SGHDN, FVKESK. Deletions cut 1 base from V and 12 bases from J, with 13 bases between. CDR3 length: 13 residues. Full variable domain (missing parts from reference TRBV14 and TRBJ2-1): EAGVTQFPSHSVIEKGQTVTLRCDPISGHDNLYWYRRVMGKEIKFLLHFVKESKQDESGMPNNRFLAERTGGTYSTLKVQPAELEDSGVYFCASSQARTAPQFFGPGTRLTVL.

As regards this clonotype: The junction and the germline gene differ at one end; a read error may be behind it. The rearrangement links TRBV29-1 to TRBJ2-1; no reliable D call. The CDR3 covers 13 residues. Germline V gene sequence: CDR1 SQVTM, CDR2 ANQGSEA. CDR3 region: CSVVVNSHNEQFF. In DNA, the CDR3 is TGCAGCGTTGTGGTAAACTCCCACAATGAGCAGTTCTTC.

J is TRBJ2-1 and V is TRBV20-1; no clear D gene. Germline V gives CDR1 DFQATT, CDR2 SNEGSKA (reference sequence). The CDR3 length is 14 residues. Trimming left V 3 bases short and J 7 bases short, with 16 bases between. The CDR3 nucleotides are TGCAGTGCTAGGTTCGGCTCGTCTGGTAATGAGCAGTTCTTC. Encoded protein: CSARFGSSGNEQFF.

CDR3 amino acids: CATTTRKINEQFF. The CDR3 DNA is TGTGCCACCACAACTCGGAAAATCAATGAGCAGTTCTTC. This sequence joins TRBV15 and TRBJ2-1; D ambiguous. Trimming pared 7 bases from V and 6 bases from J, leaving 13 bases between. Looked up from germline, CDR1 is LNHNV and CDR2 is YYDKDF (reference sequence). This CDR3 comprises 13 residues.

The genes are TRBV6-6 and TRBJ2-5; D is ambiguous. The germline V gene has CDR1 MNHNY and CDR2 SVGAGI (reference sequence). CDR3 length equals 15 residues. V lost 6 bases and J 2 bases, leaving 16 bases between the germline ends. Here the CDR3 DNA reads TGTGCCAGCAGCTCGAGCAGCTCACATCAAGAGACCCAGTACTTC. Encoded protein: CASSSSSSHQETQYF.

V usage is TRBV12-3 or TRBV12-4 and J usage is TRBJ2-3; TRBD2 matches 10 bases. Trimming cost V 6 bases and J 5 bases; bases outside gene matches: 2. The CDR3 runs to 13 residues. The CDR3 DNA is TGTGCCAGCAGATGGACTAGCGGAGATACGCAGTATTTT. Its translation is CASRWTSGDTQYF.

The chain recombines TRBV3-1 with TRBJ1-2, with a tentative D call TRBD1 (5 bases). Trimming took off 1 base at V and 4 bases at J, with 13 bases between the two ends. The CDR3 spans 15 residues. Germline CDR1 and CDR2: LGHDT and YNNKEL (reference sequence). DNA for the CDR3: TGTGCCAGCAGCCAAGGGACACCCTCTATCTATGGCTACACCTTC. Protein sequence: CASSQGTPSIYGYTF.

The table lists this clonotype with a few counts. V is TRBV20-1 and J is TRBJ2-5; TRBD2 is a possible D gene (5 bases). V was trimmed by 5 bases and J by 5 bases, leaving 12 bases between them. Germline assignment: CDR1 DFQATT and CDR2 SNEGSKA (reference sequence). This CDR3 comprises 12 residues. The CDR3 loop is CSAGGLWETQYF. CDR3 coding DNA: TGCAGTGCTGGTGGACTGTGGGAGACCCAGTACTTC.

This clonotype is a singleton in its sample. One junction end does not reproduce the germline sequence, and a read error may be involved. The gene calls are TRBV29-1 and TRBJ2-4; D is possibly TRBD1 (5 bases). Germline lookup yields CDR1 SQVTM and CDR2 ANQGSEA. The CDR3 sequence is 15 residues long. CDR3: CNVLTRDLAKNIQYF. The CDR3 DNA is TGCAACGTTTTAACCAGGGATCTAGCCAAAAACATTCAGTACTTC.

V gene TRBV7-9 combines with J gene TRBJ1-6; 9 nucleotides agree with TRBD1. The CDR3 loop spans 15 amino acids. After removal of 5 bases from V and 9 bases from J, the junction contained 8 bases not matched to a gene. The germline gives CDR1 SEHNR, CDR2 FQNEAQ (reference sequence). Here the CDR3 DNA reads TGTGCCAGCAGCCTACAGGGGGCCGGTGGTTCACCCCTCCACTTT. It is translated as CASSLQGAGGSPLHF. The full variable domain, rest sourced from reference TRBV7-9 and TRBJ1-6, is DTGVSQNPRHKITKRGQNVTFRCDPISEHNRLYWYRQTLGQGPEFLTYFQNEAQLEKSRLLSDRFSAERPKGSFSTLEIQRTEQGDSAMYLCASSLQGAGGSPLHFGNGTRLTVT.

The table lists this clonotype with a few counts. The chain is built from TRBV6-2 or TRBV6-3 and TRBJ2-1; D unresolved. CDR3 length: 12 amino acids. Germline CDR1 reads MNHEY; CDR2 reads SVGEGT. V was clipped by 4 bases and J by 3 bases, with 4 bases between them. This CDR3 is CASSSHYNEQFF. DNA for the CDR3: TGTGCCAGCAGTTCACACTACAATGAGCAGTTCTTC.

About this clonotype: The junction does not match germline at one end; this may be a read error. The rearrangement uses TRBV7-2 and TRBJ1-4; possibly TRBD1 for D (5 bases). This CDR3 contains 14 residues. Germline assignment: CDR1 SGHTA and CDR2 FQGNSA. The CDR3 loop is CASSRGTGNEKPFF. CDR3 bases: TGTGCCAGCAGCCGAGGGACGGGGAATGAAAAACCGTTTTTT. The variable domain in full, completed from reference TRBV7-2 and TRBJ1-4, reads GAGVSQSPSNKVTEKGKDVELRCDPISGHTALYWYRQSLGQGLEFLIYFQGNSAPDKSGLPSDRFSAERTGGSVSTLTIQRTQQEDSAVYLCASSRGTGNEKPFFGSGTQLSVL.

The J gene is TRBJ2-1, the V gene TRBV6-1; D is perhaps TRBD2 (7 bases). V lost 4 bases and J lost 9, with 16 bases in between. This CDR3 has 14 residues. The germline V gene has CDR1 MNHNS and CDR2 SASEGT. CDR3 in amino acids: CASSAQQGGGEQFF. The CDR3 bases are TGTGCCAGCAGTGCCCAACAGGGAGGGGGTGAGCAGTTCTTC.

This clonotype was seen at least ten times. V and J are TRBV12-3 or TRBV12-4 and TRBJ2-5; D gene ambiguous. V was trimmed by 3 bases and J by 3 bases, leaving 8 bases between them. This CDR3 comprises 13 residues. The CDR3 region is CASSLEAEETQYF. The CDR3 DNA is TGTGCCAGCAGTTTGGAAGCTGAAGAGACCCAGTACTTC.

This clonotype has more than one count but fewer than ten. The CDR3 protein is CASSPRPGTFYEQYF. The CDR3 DNA reads as TGTGCCAGCAGCCCCAGACCGGGCACTTTCTACGAGCAGTACTTC. The chain links TRBV9 to TRBJ2-7, with no clear D. Germline CDR1 and CDR2: SGDLS and YYNGEE. CDR3 size: 15 residues. V shed 4 bases and J shed 3 bases, with 17 bases lying between them.

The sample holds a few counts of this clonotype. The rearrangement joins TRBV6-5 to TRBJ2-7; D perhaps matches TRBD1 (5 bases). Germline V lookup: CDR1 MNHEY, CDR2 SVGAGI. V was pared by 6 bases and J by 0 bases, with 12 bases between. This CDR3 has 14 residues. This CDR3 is CASRNDRRSYEQYF. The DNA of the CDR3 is TGTGCCAGCAGGAACGACAGACGCTCCTACGAGCAGTACTTC.

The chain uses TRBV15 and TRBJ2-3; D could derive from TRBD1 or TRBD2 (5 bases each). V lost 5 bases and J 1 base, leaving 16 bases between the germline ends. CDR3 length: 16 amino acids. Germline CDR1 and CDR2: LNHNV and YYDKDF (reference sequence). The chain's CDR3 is CATSPTSGAGTDTQYF. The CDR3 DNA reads TGTGCCACCAGCCCGACCTCCGGGGCTGGCACAGATACGCAGTATTTT.

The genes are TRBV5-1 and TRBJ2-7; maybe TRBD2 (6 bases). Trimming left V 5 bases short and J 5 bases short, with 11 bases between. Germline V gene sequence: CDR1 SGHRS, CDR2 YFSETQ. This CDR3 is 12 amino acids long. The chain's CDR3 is CASREGNHEQYF. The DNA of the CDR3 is TGCGCCAGCAGGGAGGGAAACCACGAGCAGTACTTC.

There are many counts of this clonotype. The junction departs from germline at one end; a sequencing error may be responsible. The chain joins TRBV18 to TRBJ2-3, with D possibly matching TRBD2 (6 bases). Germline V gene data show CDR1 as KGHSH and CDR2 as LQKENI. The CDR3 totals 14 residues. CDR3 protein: CASSPLASTDTQYF. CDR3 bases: TGTGCCAGCTCCCCACTAGCTAGCACAGATACGCAGTATTTT.

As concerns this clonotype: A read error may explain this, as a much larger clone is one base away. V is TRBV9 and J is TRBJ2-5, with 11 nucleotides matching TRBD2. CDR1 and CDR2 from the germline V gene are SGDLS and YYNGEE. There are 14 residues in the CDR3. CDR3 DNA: TGTGCCGGCAGCGTAGGCGAACTAGCGGGAGAACAGTACTTC. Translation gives CAGSVGELAGEQYF.

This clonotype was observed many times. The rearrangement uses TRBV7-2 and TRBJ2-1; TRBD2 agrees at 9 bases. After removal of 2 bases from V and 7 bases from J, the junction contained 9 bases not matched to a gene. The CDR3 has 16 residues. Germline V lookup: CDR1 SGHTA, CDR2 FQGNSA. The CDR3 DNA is TGTGCCAGCAGCTTATCGCGGCTAGCGGGGCGGAATGAGCAGTTCTTC. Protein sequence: CASSLSRLAGRNEQFF.

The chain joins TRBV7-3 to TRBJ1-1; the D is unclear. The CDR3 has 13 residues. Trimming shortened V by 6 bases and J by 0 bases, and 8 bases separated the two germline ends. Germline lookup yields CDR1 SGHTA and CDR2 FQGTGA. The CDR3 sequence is CASSSHMNTEAFF. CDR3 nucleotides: TGTGCCAGCAGTTCTCACATGAACACTGAAGCTTTCTTT. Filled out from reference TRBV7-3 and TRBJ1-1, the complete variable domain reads GAGVSQTPSNKVTEKGKYVELRCDPISGHTALYWYRQSLGQGPEFLIYFQGTGAADDSGLPNDRFFAVRPEGSVSTLKIQRTERGDSAVYLCASSSHMNTEAFFGQGTRLTVV.

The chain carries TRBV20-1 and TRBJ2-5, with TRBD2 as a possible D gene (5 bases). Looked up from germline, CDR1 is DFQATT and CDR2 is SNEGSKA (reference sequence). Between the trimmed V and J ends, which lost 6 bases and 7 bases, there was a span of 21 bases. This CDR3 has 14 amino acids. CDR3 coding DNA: TGCAGTGCCGACACTAGGTTAGCCTCAGGGACCCAGTACTTC. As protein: CSADTRLASGTQYF.

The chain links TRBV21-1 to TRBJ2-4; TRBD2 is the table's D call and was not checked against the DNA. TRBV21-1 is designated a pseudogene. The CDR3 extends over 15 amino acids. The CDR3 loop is CASNIPGLAENIQYF. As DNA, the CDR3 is TGTGCCAGCAACATCCCGGGACTCGCAGAAAACATTCAGTACTTC.

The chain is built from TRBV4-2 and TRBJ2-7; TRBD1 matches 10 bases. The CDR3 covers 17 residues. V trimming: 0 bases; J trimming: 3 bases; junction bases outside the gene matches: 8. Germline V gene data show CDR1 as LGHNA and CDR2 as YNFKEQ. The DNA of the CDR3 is TGTGCCAGCAGCCAAGAGGGTATTGGACAGGGGGTCTACGAGCAGTACTTC. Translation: CASSQEGIGQGVYEQYF.